The entry that follows covers one TCR beta chain sequence. This entry is derived from a study of shared clonotypes between healthy human individuals. Data came from immunoSEQ multiplex PCR; TCRdb stores just in-frame clones and leaves some out. The top ten clones hold over 1.3% of a sample with some 980,000 clones, approximately 76% of them seen once. The sample consisted of memory CD4+ T cells sorted from blood. Subset indicated: CD45RA-negative fraction. This receptor was identified in a man younger than 35 in good health.

The CDR3 DNA follows: TGTGCCTGGAGTGTGGCCAGCTCCTACGAGCAGTACTTC. It specifies CAWSVASSYEQYF. The rearrangement links TRBV30 to TRBJ2-5; D remains ambiguous. The J call may be in error: the DNA end matches TRBJ2-7 better. The CDR3 has 13 amino acids. Germline loops: CDR1 GTSNPN, CDR2 SVGIG (reference sequence).